This T cell receptor beta chain was documented in a study of blood T cells in healthy people across ages. It was with a sample-barcoded 5' primer and a J-beta primer mix that a second PCR of roughly 6 to 11 cycles was run. The authors tagged each cDNA molecule using a template-switch adaptor with 12 random nucleotides. One entry per CDR3 protein, called by TCRdb with MiXCR from the 5' RACE reads. The sample shows around 790,000 distinct CDR3 sequences, approximately 44% of them seen only once. Total RNA was isolated from each sample in quantities of at least 5.5 micrograms. The sequencing sample was made of blood. The source of this sequence is a man in his fifties or sixties in good health.

CDR3 nucleotide sequence: TGTGCCAGCAGTTACCCGGACAGGGAGGAGACCCAGTACTTC. Its translation is CASSYPDREETQYF. The gene calls are TRBV6-2 or TRBV6-3 and TRBJ2-5, with 8 bases identical to TRBD1. V lost 2 bases to trimming and J lost 5 bases; unmatched junction nucleotides: 4. This CDR3 has 14 amino acids. From germline, CDR1 is MNHEY and CDR2 SVGEGT.